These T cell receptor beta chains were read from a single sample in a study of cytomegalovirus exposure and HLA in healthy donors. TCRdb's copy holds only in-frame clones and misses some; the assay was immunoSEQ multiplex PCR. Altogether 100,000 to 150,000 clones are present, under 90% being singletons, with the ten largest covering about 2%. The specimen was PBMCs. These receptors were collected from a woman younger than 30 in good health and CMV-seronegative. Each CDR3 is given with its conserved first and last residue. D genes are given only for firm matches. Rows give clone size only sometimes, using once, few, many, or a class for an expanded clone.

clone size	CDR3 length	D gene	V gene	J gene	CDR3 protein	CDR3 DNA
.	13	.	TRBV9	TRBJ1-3	CASSVVYGNTIYF	TGTGCCAGCAGCGTAGTATATGGAAACACCATATATTTT
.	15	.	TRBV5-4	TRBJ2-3	CASSLRTGHTDTQYF	TGTGCCAGCAGCTTGAGAACAGGACACACAGATACGCAGTATTTT
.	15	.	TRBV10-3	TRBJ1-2	CAISESPDINYGYTF	TGTGCCATCAGTGAGTCGCCGGACATCAACTATGGCTACACCTTC
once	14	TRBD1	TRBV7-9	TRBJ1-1	CASSPQGDRTEAFF	TGTGCCAGCAGTCCACAGGGGGATCGGACTGAAGCTTTCTTT
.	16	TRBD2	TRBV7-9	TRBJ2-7	CASSPAGGRGSYEQYF	TGTGCCAGCAGCCCGGCGGGGGGGCGGGGATCCTACGAGCAGTACTTC
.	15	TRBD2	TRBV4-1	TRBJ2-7	CASSHPTSGNSEQYF	TGCGCCAGCAGCCACCCGACTAGCGGGAACAGCGAGCAGTACTTC
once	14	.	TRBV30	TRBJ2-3	CAWNYLGPEGTQYF	TGTGCCTGGAATTACCTCGGACCCGAGGGTACGCAGTATTTT
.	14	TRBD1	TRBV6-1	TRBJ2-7	CASRKDRGTYEQYF	TGTGCCAGCAGAAAGGACAGGGGCACCTACGAGCAGTACTTC
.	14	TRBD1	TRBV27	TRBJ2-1	CASSPRDRVNEQFF	TGTGCCAGCAGCCCCCGGGACAGGGTCAATGAGCAGTTCTTC
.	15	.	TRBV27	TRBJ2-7	CASSYAAGLGYEQYF	TGTGCCAGCAGCTACGCCGCGGGACTGGGCTACGAGCAGTACTTC
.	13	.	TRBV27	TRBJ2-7	CASSFQRGYEQYF	TGTGCCAGCAGCTTCCAGCGAGGCTACGAGCAGTACTTC
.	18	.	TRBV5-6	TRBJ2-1	CASSFLAESFASYNEQFF	TGTGCCAGCAGCTTCCTGGCGGAATCCTTTGCCTCCTACAATGAGCAGTTCTTC
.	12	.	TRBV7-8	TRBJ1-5	CASSPQYQPQHF	TGTGCCAGCAGCCCACAATATCAGCCCCAGCATTTT
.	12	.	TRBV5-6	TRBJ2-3	CASSLASDTQYF	TGTGCCAGCAGCCTAGCTTCAGATACGCAGTATTTT
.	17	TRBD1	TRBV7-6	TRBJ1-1	CASSLPGTGVGDTEAFF	TGTGCCAGCAGCTTACCCGGGACAGGGGTTGGCGACACTGAAGCTTTCTTT
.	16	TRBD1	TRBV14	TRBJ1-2	CASSQGFGTANYGYTF	TGTGCCAGCAGCCAAGGCTTCGGGACAGCTAACTATGGCTACACCTTC
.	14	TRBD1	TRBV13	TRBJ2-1	CASSAPGGYNEQFF	TGTGCCAGCAGCGCCCCAGGGGGCTACAATGAGCAGTTCTTC
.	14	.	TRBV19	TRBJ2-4	CASTAQGMRNIQYF	TGTGCCAGCACCGCTCAGGGGATGAGAAACATTCAGTACTTC
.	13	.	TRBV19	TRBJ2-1	CASSIGQHNEQFF	TGTGCCAGTAGTATTGGACAGCACAATGAGCAGTTCTTC
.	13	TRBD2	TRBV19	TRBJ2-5	CASMLAGAETQYF	TGTGCCAGTATGCTAGCGGGGGCAGAGACCCAGTACTTC
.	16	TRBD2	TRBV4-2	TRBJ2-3	CASSARTSGATDTQYF	TGTGCCAGCAGCGCCCGGACTAGCGGGGCCACAGATACGCAGTATTTT
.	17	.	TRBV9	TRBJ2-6	CASSSGVGVSGANVLTF	TGTGCCAGCAGCTCCGGGGTCGGGGTCTCTGGGGCCAACGTCCTGACTTTC
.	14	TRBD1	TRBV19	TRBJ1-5	CASSIQGAGQPQHF	TGTGCCAGTAGTATACAGGGGGCGGGTCAGCCCCAGCATTTT
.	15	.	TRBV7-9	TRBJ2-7	CASSSVEEARGEQYF	TGTGCCAGCAGCTCCGTTGAGGAGGCTCGGGGCGAGCAGTACTTC
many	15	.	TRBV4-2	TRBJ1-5	CASSQLREGGQPQHF	TGTGCCAGCAGCCAACTCAGGGAGGGGGGTCAGCCCCAGCATTTT
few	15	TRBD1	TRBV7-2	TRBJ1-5	CASSLVRDSNQPQHF	TGTGCCAGCAGCTTAGTTCGGGACAGTAATCAGCCCCAGCATTTT
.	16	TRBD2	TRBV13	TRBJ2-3	CASSTASGEGTDTQYF	TGTGCCAGCAGCACCGCTAGCGGAGAGGGCACAGATACGCAGTATTTT
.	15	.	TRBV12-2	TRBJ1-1	CASRPGTGLNTEAFF	TGTGCAAGTCGCCCCGGGACAGGGCTAAACACTGAAGCTTTCTTT
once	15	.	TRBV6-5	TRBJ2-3	CASSWRGGVADTQYF	TGTGCCAGCAGCTGGCGTGGAGGGGTGGCAGATACGCAGTATTTT
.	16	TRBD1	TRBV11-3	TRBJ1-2	CASSPGQGISNYGYTF	TGTGCCAGCAGCCCGGGACAGGGGATAAGTAACTATGGCTACACCTTC
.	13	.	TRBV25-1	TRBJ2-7	CASSAGFAYEQYF	TGTGCCAGCAGTGCAGGGTTTGCCTACGAGCAGTACTTC
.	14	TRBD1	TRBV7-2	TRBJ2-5	CASSPQGAGETQYF	TGTGCCAGCAGCCCACAGGGGGCAGGGGAGACCCAGTACTTC
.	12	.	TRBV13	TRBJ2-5	CASSLGRETQYF	TGTGCCAGCAGCTTAGGTCGAGAGACCCAGTACTTC
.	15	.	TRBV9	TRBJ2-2	CASSQIPGDPGELFF	TGTGCCAGCAGCCAAATACCAGGGGACCCCGGGGAGCTGTTTTTT
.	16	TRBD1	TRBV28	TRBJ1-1	CASSSSGQGANTEAFF	TGTGCCAGCAGCTCCTCGGGACAGGGGGCGAACACTGAAGCTTTCTTT
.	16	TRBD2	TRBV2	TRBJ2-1	CASSGEDSGYNNEQFF	TGTGCCAGCAGTGGTGAAGATAGCGGGTATAACAATGAGCAGTTCTTC
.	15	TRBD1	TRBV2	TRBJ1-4	CASSPGQGVGEKLFF	TGTGCCAGCAGCCCCGGACAGGGCGTAGGGGAAAAACTGTTTTTT
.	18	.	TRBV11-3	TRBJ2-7	CASSFTPQPTETSYEQYF	TGTGCCAGCAGCTTTACCCCCCAACCGACGGAGACGTCCTACGAGCAGTACTTC
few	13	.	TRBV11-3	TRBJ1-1	CASSLEVGTRTFF	TGTGCCAGCAGCTTAGAGGTGGGGACACGGACTTTCTTT
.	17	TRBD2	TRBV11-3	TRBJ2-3	CASSFFFTAGGTDTQYF	TGTGCCAGCAGCTTCTTTTTTACCGCGGGAGGAACAGATACGCAGTATTTT
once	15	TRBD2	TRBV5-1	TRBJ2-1	CASRGVTGGPNEQFF	TGCGCCAGCAGGGGGGTAACGGGAGGGCCCAATGAGCAGTTCTTC
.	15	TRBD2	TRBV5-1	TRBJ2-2	CASSLTSDGTGELFF	TGCGCCAGCAGCCTTACTAGCGACGGCACCGGGGAGCTGTTTTTT
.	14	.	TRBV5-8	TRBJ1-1	CASSLEAGALKAFF	TGTGCCAGCAGCTTGGAGGCAGGCGCTCTGAAAGCTTTCTTT
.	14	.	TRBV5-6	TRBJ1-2	CASSPPYRVHGYTF	TGTGCCAGCAGCCCCCCCTACAGGGTCCATGGCTACACCTTC